A single sample gave rise to the 20 T cell receptor beta chains below, sequenced in a study of cytomegalovirus exposure and HLA in healthy donors. PCR employed 60 Vbeta and 13 Jbeta primers. The protocol was immunoSEQ multiplex PCR, while the TCRdb copy is restricted to in-frame clones and leaves out a portion. Among over 130,000 clones listed, roughly 88% were seen once. The sequencing sample was made of PBMCs. These receptors originate from a woman aged 40 to 50 in good health and CMV-seronegative.

Of note for this clone: The junction and the germline gene differ at one end; a read error may be behind it. The chain is built from TRBV7-2 and TRBJ2-1; D may be TRBD2 (6 bases). The CDR3 is 16 residues long. Germline loops: CDR1 SGHTA, CDR2 FQGNSA. CDR3 DNA: TGTGCCGGCAGCTTAGGTTCCAGCGGGTCCTACAATGAGCAGTTCTTC. It codes for CAGSLGSSGSYNEQFF.

The rearrangement links TRBV28 to TRBJ1-2, with 8 nucleotides matching TRBD1. This CDR3 is built from 15 residues. J was trimmed by 4 bases and V by 1 base; bases with no gene match: 5. CDR1 is MDHEN and CDR2 is SYDVKM in the germline V gene. DNA for the CDR3: TGTGCCAGCAGTTTATCGCCAGGACAGGGCTATGGCTACACCTTC. This codes for CASSLSPGQGYGYTF.

Details on this clone: The junction and the germline gene differ at one end; a read error may be behind it. The rearrangement joins TRBV7-9 to TRBJ1-5; 10 bases are a match to TRBD1. The CDR3 runs to 19 residues. Germline lookup yields CDR1 SEHNR and CDR2 FQNEAQ (reference sequence). CDR3 sequence (DNA): TGTTCCAGCAGTAGCGCCTCCGGGACAGGGGTGAGGGGCAATCAGCCCCAGCATTTT. Translation: CSSSSASGTGVRGNQPQHF.

V gene TRBV5-1 combines with J gene TRBJ2-1; TRBD2 matches at 8 bases. The trim removed 0 bases at V and 6 bases at J, leaving 5 bases unmatched. This CDR3 is built from 15 residues. CDR1 is SGHRS, CDR2 YFSETQ, per germline. CDR3: CASSLALADFNEQFF. The DNA of the CDR3 is TGCGCCAGCAGCTTGGCACTAGCGGATTTCAATGAGCAGTTCTTC.

The CDR3 is CASSFIVRVANYGYTF. As DNA, the CDR3 is TGTGCCAGCAGTTTTATTGTCCGGGTAGCTAACTATGGCTACACCTTC. The rearrangement joins TRBV28 to TRBJ1-2; no clear D. This CDR3 region has 16 residues. Trimming stripped 3 bases from V and 0 bases from J, with 14 bases between. Germline values: CDR1 MDHEN, CDR2 SYDVKM.

This sequence joins TRBV7-9 and TRBJ1-1; D remains unclear. The CDR3 loop spans 12 amino acids. Germline CDR1 and CDR2: SEHNR and FQNEAQ (reference sequence). V lost 2 bases, J lost 6 bases, and 7 bases lay in between. This chain's CDR3 is CASSLRVSEAFF. The CDR3 region has the DNA TGTGCCAGCAGCTTACGTGTTTCTGAAGCTTTCTTT.

The genes are TRBV11-3 and TRBJ2-5, with a weak D call TRBD1 (5 bases). The germline V gene encodes CDR1 SGHNT and CDR2 YENEEA. This CDR3 is built from 17 residues. V lost 5 bases and J lost 2, with 21 bases in between. CDR3 amino acids: CASSPRRWFQGQETQYF. CDR3 DNA sequence: TGTGCCAGCAGCCCCCGTCGGTGGTTCCAGGGACAAGAGACCCAGTACTTC.

The chain couples TRBV28 to TRBJ1-4; D is perhaps TRBD1 (5 bases). The CDR3 totals 13 residues. V dropped 3 bases and J dropped 15 bases, with 17 bases sitting between them. CDR1 is MDHEN, CDR2 SYDVKM, per germline. CDR3 region: CASSLRGLSGVFF. The CDR3 DNA reads as TGTGCCAGCAGTTTGAGGGGCCTCTCGGGGGTGTTTTTT.

The chain is built from TRBV5-4 and TRBJ2-5; weak D call: TRBD2 (6 bases). The CDR3 extends over 13 amino acids. The V end lost 0 bases, the J end lost 5 bases, and 8 bases lay between the germline ends. From germline, CDR1 is SGHNT and CDR2 YYREEE (reference sequence). The CDR3 region is CASSLAGGETQYF. CDR3 nucleotides: TGTGCCAGCAGCTTGGCCGGGGGTGAGACCCAGTACTTC.

The chain is built from TRBV27 and TRBJ2-7; 13 bases map to TRBD2. This CDR3 is built from 15 residues. The V segment lost 3 bases and the J segment 2 bases; nucleotides outside the gene matches: 1. Germline lookup yields CDR1 MNHEY and CDR2 SMNVEV (reference sequence). The CDR3 protein is CASSLGLAGTYEQYF. The CDR3 DNA is TGTGCCAGCAGTTTGGGACTAGCGGGGACCTACGAGCAGTACTTC.

The chain recombines TRBV30 with TRBJ2-3; TRBD2 aligns across 7 bases. This CDR3 is 13 amino acids long. The V and J ends lost 8 bases and 3 bases, in that order; junction bases with no gene match: 8. The germline V gene has CDR1 GTSNPN and CDR2 SVGIG (reference sequence). The CDR3: CAAGGKGTDTQYF. The CDR3 DNA follows: TGTGCCGCCGGGGGGAAAGGGACAGATACGCAGTATTTT.

This clone has ten or more counts. This rearrangement joins TRBV7-2 to TRBJ1-5; unclear D gene. The V gene's germline CDR1 is SGHTA and CDR2 FQGNSA. V was shortened by 3 bases and J by 4 bases, with 10 bases between the two germline ends. This CDR3 comprises 14 residues. The CDR3 sequence: CASSFAVNNQPQHF. The CDR3, as DNA: TGTGCCAGCAGCTTTGCGGTTAATAATCAGCCCCAGCATTTT.

CDR3 DNA: TGTGCCAGCGGACGGACAGGGACCACCTACGAGCAGTACTTC. Its translation is CASGRTGTTYEQYF. This chain links TRBV9 with TRBJ2-7, with 8 bases identical to TRBD1. The CDR3 extends over 14 amino acids. Unmatched junction bases numbered 8, after V lost 7 bases and J lost 2 bases. The germline gives CDR1 SGDLS, CDR2 YYNGEE.

This sequence joins TRBV4-3 and TRBJ1-1; TRBD1 aligns across 8 bases. The CDR3 totals 15 residues. J gave up 4 bases and V 4 bases, and 8 bases lay outside the gene matches. From germline, CDR1 is LGHNA and CDR2 YSLEER. CDR3 in amino acids: CASSRLTGVITEAFF. The CDR3 DNA sequence: TGCGCCAGCAGCCGCCTGACAGGGGTCATCACTGAAGCTTTCTTT.

The chain carries TRBV2 and TRBJ2-2, with 7 bases fitting TRBD1. Germline V lookup: CDR1 SNHLY, CDR2 FYNNEI. The length of the CDR3 is 14 residues. Unmatched junction bases numbered 2, after V lost 4 bases and J lost 3 bases. The CDR3 DNA is TGTGCCAGCAGTGGGGACAGATACACCGGGGAGCTGTTTTTT. Its translation is CASSGDRYTGELFF.

This chain joins TRBV28 and TRBJ2-2, with 13 bases aligning to TRBD2. The CDR3 totals 15 residues. The junction had 8 bases not matched to a gene; V was cut back by 9 bases and J by 7 bases. CDR1 and CDR2 (germline): MDHEN, SYDVKM. CDR3 nucleotide sequence: TGTGCCAGTCAACTAGCGGGAGGGGGTAACGGGGAGCTGTTTTTT. Residues: CASQLAGGGNGELFF.

CDR3 amino acids: CASSDPAGEDEQFF. CDR3 bases: TGCGCCAGCAGTGACCCGGCGGGAGAGGATGAGCAGTTCTTC. This chain links TRBV10-2 with TRBJ2-1, with 7 bases aligning to TRBD2. This CDR3 region has 14 residues. The V segment lost 3 bases and the J segment 8 bases; nucleotides outside the gene matches: 7. In germline, CDR1 is WSHSY, CDR2 SAAADI.

V and J are TRBV5-6 and TRBJ2-3; 8 nucleotides align to TRBD2. Germline loops: CDR1 SGHDT, CDR2 YYEEEE. There are 13 residues in the CDR3. The V segment lost 6 bases and the J segment 0 bases; nucleotides outside the gene matches: 0. The CDR3 spells CASTSGSTDTQYF. CDR3 DNA sequence: TGTGCCAGCACTAGCGGGAGCACAGATACGCAGTATTTT.

This chain joins TRBV9 and TRBJ2-7, with TRBD2 identical over 7 bases. The ends lost 0 bases at V and 6 bases at J; junction bases unmatched: 9. The germline CDR1 and CDR2 sequences are SGDLS and YYNGEE. There are 15 residues in the CDR3. Here the CDR3 reads CASSVAGGSGGEQYF. The CDR3 DNA sequence: TGTGCCAGCAGCGTAGCTGGCGGGAGCGGAGGCGAGCAGTACTTC.

V is TRBV6-5 and J is TRBJ1-2; possibly TRBD1 for D (6 bases). The CDR3 spans 15 residues. Trimming left V 6 bases short and J 5 bases short, with 19 bases between. CDR1 and CDR2 from the germline V gene are MNHEY and SVGAGI. The CDR3 DNA is TGTGCCAGCAGGGGTACAGGGAGAAATTGGTATGGCTACACCTTC. Protein: CASRGTGRNWYGYTF.